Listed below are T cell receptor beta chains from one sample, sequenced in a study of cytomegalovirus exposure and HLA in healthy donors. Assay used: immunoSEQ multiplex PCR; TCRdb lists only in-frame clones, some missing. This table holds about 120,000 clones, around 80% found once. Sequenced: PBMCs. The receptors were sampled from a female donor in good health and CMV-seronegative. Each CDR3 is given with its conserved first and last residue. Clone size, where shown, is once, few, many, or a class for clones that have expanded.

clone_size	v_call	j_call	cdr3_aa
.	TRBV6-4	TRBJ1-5	CASSDSGGGQPQHF
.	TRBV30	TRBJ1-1	CAWTGGWIAF
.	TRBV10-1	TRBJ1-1	CASSEAPGGGAFF
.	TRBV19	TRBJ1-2	CASTAPQQGNGYTF
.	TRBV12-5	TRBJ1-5	CASGLSLRAGQGDQPQHF
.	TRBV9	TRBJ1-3	CASSVTGMGGNTIYF
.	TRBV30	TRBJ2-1	CAWSVGGGPYNEQFF
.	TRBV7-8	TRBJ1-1	CASSLIGRLESTEAFF
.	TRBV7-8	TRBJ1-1	CASSRDRVNTEAFF
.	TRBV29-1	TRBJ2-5	CSHAGENQETQYF
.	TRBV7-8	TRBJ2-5	CASTLRRVTAQETQYF
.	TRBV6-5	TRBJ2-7	CASSYYGTYEQYF
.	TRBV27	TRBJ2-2	CASSFNKNTGELFF
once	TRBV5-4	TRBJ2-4	CASSFTVPLRNLQYF
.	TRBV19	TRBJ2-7	CATSARIGYEQYF
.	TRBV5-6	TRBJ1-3	CAGTPRGQRHSPSGNTIYF